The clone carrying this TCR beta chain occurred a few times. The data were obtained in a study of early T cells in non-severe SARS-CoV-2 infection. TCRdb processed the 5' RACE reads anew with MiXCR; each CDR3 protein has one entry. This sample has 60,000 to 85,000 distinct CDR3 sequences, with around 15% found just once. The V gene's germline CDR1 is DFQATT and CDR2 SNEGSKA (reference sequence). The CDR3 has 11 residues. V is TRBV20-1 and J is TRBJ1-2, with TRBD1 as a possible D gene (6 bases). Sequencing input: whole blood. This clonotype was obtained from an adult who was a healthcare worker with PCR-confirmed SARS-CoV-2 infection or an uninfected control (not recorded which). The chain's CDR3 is CGGGHSDGYTF. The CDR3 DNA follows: TGCGGAGGGGGACATTCCGATGGCTACACCTTC.